The 30 T cell receptor beta chains below all came from one sample that was sequenced in a study of blood T cell repertoires in COVID-19. Clones were read by immunoSEQ multiplex PCR, and TCRdb kept only the in-frame ones, dropping some. The sample includes about 190,000 clones, around four fifths of them seen just once. Source material: peripheral blood. Receptors originate from a woman between 35 and 50 years old with acute or convalescent COVID-19.

V is TRBV5-4 and J is TRBJ2-1, with D possibly matching TRBD2 (6 bases). The germline CDR1 and CDR2 sequences are SGHNT and YYREEE (reference sequence). The ends were cut back, 0 bases at V and 9 bases at J, with 7 bases in the middle. The CDR3 sequence is 12 residues long. The CDR3 DNA reads as TGTGCCAGCAGCTTGGAGGGAGGTGAGCAGTTCTTC. This translates into CASSLEGGEQFF.

The chain's CDR3 is CASSIMLASEQFF. CDR3 in DNA: TGTGCCAGTAGTATTATGCTAGCCAGTGAGCAGTTCTTC. The chain combines TRBV19 with TRBJ2-1; possibly TRBD2 for D (5 bases). From germline, CDR1 is LNHDA and CDR2 SQIVND (reference sequence). V shed 3 bases and J shed 9 bases, with 12 bases lying between them. This CDR3 region has 13 residues. Drawing the rest from reference TRBV19 and TRBJ2-1, the complete variable domain is DGGITQSPKYLFRKEGQNVTLSCEQNLNHDAMYWYRQDPGQGLRLIYYSQIVNDFQKGDIAEGYSVSREKKESFPLTVTSAQKNPTAFYLCASSIMLASEQFFGPGTRLTVL.

V is TRBV10-2 and J is TRBJ2-7; D gene ambiguous. The CDR3 sequence is 12 residues long. V lost 6 bases to trimming and J lost 4 bases, with 10 bases between them. Germline assignment: CDR1 WSHSY and CDR2 SAAADI. CDR3 DNA: TGCGCCAGCAGGGAACGACTGTACGAGCAGTACTTC. Amino acid sequence: CASRERLYEQYF.

CDR3 coding DNA: TGCGCCAGCAGCCACCTACCAATAAGACTCATTAATGAAAAACTGTTTTTT. This codes for CASSHLPIRLINEKLFF. The chain combines TRBV4-1 with TRBJ1-4, with D unclear. This CDR3 spans 17 amino acids. The V and J ends lost 3 bases and 4 bases respectively, with 18 bases between them. CDR1 is MGHRA, CDR2 YSYEKL, per germline.

This clone was seen only once. The chain recombines TRBV9 with TRBJ2-2, with 11 bases aligning to TRBD2. CDR1 is SGDLS and CDR2 is YYNGEE in the germline V gene. This CDR3 has 16 residues. J gave up 6 bases and V 7 bases, and 11 bases lay outside the gene matches. As DNA, the CDR3 is TGTGCCAGCCAAGAATTAGCGGGAGGGAGCGCCGGGGAGCTGTTTTTT. This sequence encodes CASQELAGGSAGELFF.

The CDR3 DNA reads TGTGCCAGCAGCCACGCTGAGGAGCACACTGAAGCTTTCTTT. This translates into CASSHAEEHTEAFF. The rearrangement uses TRBV7-8 and TRBJ1-1; D is unresolved. From germline, CDR1 is SGHVS and CDR2 FQNEAQ. The V and J ends lost 5 bases and 3 bases respectively, with 13 bases between them. This CDR3 spans 14 amino acids. Complete variable domain (other parts from reference TRBV7-8 and TRBJ1-1): GAGVSQSPRYKVAKRGQDVALRCDPISGHVSLFWYQQALGQGPEFLTYFQNEAQLDKSGLPSDRFFAERPEGSVSTLKIQRTQQEDSAVYLCASSHAEEHTEAFFGQGTRLTVV.

This clone was picked up one time. This chain joins TRBV7-2 and TRBJ1-3; no clear D gene. The CDR3 consists of 14 residues. V was pared by 6 bases and J by 2 bases, with 11 bases between. From germline, CDR1 is SGHTA and CDR2 FQGNSA. CDR3 nucleotides: TGTGCCAGCAGGAGCGAGGAGGCTGGAAACACCATATATTTT. This gives the protein CASRSEEAGNTIYF.

The chain employs TRBV10-3 and TRBJ2-7; a weak D match, TRBD1 (5 bases). The CDR3 has 14 amino acids. CDR1 is ENHRY and CDR2 is SYGVKD in the germline V gene. V was shortened by 0 bases and J by 1 base, with 7 bases between the two germline ends. CDR3 residues: CAISESTGSYEQYF. CDR3 bases: TGTGCCATCAGTGAGTCAACAGGATCCTACGAGCAGTACTTC.

The chain has TRBV28 and TRBJ2-6; D may be TRBD2 (5 bases). The CDR3 is made up of 16 amino acids. CDR1 is MDHEN and CDR2 is SYDVKM in the germline V gene. V lost 3 bases, J lost 0 bases, and 9 bases lay in between. The CDR3: CASSLAGPSGANVLTF. CDR3 DNA: TGTGCCAGCAGTTTGGCGGGTCCCTCTGGGGCCAACGTCCTGACTTTC.

The rearrangement joins TRBV4-1 to TRBJ1-4; tentative D call: TRBD1 (5 bases). The germline V and J ends were trimmed by 4 bases and 0 bases, with 12 bases remaining between them. The CDR3 has 16 amino acids. CDR1 and CDR2 (germline): MGHRA, YSYEKL. The CDR3 here is CASSPGHTATNEKLFF. The CDR3 coding sequence is TGCGCCAGCAGCCCTGGACACACGGCAACTAATGAAAAACTGTTTTTT.

In its sample, this clone was seen a few times. V gene TRBV5-6 combines with J gene TRBJ2-5; possible D gene TRBD2, 6 bases. Germline V gene sequence: CDR1 SGHDT, CDR2 YYEEEE. The CDR3 extends over 14 amino acids. V lost 3 bases, J lost 3 bases, and 12 bases lay in between. The CDR3 region has the DNA TGTGCCAGCAGCTGGAGGGACTCAGAAGAGACCCAGTACTTC. Residues: CASSWRDSEETQYF.

This clone was picked up one time. The rearrangement uses TRBV4-1 and TRBJ2-1; a weak D match, TRBD2 (6 bases). There are 14 residues in the CDR3. Germline V lookup: CDR1 MGHRA, CDR2 YSYEKL. V was cut by 3 bases and J by 6 bases, with 12 bases left in between. The CDR3 region has the DNA TGCGCCAGCAGCCAGGGCGGGACGATCAATGAGCAGTTCTTC. Protein sequence: CASSQGGTINEQFF.

This clone was seen a handful of times. V usage is TRBV28 and J usage is TRBJ2-6; weak D call: TRBD1 (5 bases). This CDR3 region has 15 residues. CDR1 is MDHEN and CDR2 is SYDVKM in the germline V gene. V was pared by 3 bases and J by 6 bases, with 12 bases between. This chain's CDR3 is CASSFPTGEANVLTF. In nucleotides, the CDR3 is TGTGCCAGCAGTTTCCCCACAGGCGAGGCCAACGTCCTGACTTTC.

The chain is built from TRBV28 and TRBJ2-7; weak D call: TRBD1 (5 bases). The CDR3 spans 15 residues. The germline V gene has CDR1 MDHEN and CDR2 SYDVKM. Trimming stripped 4 bases from V and 3 bases from J, with 16 bases between. CDR3 sequence (DNA): TGTGCCAGCAGTTCGGACATAAGAAAATTCTACGAGCAGTACTTC. Translation: CASSSDIRKFYEQYF. Complete variable domain (other parts from reference TRBV28 and TRBJ2-7): DVKVTQSSRYLVKRTGEKVFLECVQDMDHENMFWYRQDPGLGLRLIYFSYDVKMKEKGDIPEGYSVSREKKERFSLILESASTNQTSMYLCASSSDIRKFYEQYFGPGTRLTVT.

This clone has just a few counts. The gene calls are TRBV11-2 and TRBJ1-6; D is perhaps TRBD1 (6 bases). The CDR3 is made up of 17 amino acids. Germline V gives CDR1 SGHAT, CDR2 FQNNGV. Trimming cost V 5 bases and J 6 bases, with 20 bases left between them. This CDR3 reads CASSLRRMTGFNSPLHF. As DNA, the CDR3 is TGTGCCAGCAGCCTCCGGAGGATGACAGGCTTTAATTCACCCCTCCACTTT.

V gene TRBV6-5 combines with J gene TRBJ2-7, with D uncertain. Per the germline V gene, CDR1 is MNHEY and CDR2 is SVGAGI. The V and J ends lost 10 bases and 12 bases respectively, with 19 bases between them. The CDR3 is 11 amino acids. For the CDR3, the DNA is TGTGCCACCTTAGACGGCCTACGAGGGTACTTC. Amino acid sequence: CATLDGLRGYF.

For the CDR3, the DNA is TGTGCCAGCAGCCAAGATGGCACAGGGGGTAATACCCTGCAGTTCTTC. Its translation: CASSQDGTGGNTLQFF. The V and J genes are TRBV3-1 (or the pseudogene TRBV3-2) and TRBJ2-1; 8 positions match TRBD1. After removal of 0 bases from V and 12 bases from J, the junction contained 13 bases not matched to a gene. Germline V gene data show CDR1 as LGHDT and CDR2 as YNNKEL (reference sequence). This CDR3 has 16 residues.

The chain carries TRBV5-6 and TRBJ1-5, with D possibly being TRBD1 (5 bases). Germline CDR1 is SGHDT and CDR2 is YYEEEE. The length of the CDR3 is 13 residues. Trimming stripped 0 bases from V and 11 bases from J, with 12 bases between. This CDR3 reads CASSLGRGRAQHF. For the CDR3, the DNA is TGTGCCAGCAGCTTGGGAAGGGGCAGGGCCCAGCATTTT.

The gene calls are TRBV6-5 and TRBJ2-3; tentative D call: TRBD1 (5 bases). Per germline, CDR1 MNHEY and CDR2 SVGAGI. The CDR3 is 14 residues long. With 6 bases removed from V and 2 bases from J, the gap between germline ends came to 12 bases. This CDR3 is CASRRDRVTDTQYF. The DNA of the CDR3 is TGTGCCAGCAGACGCGACAGAGTCACAGATACGCAGTATTTT.

V usage is TRBV3-1 (or the pseudogene TRBV3-2) and J usage is TRBJ2-5; TRBD1 matches at 9 bases. J was trimmed by 2 bases and V by 4 bases; bases with no gene match: 8. This CDR3 is 16 amino acids long. Germline V gives CDR1 LGHDT, CDR2 YNNKEL (reference sequence). CDR3: CASSPYGTGKQETQYF. The CDR3 DNA reads as TGTGCCAGCAGCCCATACGGGACAGGGAAACAAGAGACCCAGTACTTC.

This rearrangement joins TRBV5-6 to TRBJ2-7; TRBD1 matches 7 bases. This CDR3 is 17 amino acids long. Trimming cost V 4 bases and J 2 bases; bases outside gene matches: 15. Germline V gene sequence: CDR1 SGHDT, CDR2 YYEEEE. The CDR3 DNA reads TGTGCCAGCAGCCCCCTAGGACAGGCGCTGGACCCCTACGAGCAGTACTTC. This codes for CASSPLGQALDPYEQYF.

This clone was detected only a few times. The V and J genes are TRBV3-1 (or the pseudogene TRBV3-2) and TRBJ1-2, with TRBD1 as a possible D gene (6 bases). V was pared by 5 bases and J by 5 bases, with 18 bases between. From germline, CDR1 is LGHDT and CDR2 YNNKEL (reference sequence). There are 15 residues in the CDR3. The CDR3 here is CASSMGQSRSYGYTF. The CDR3 DNA is TGTGCCAGCAGCATGGGACAATCGCGGTCATATGGCTACACCTTC.

About this clone itself: The sample contains more than one DNA sequence encoding this CDR3. The gene calls are TRBV11-2 and TRBJ1-4, with D possibly matching TRBD1 (5 bases). Germline values: CDR1 SGHAT, CDR2 FQNNGV. V lost 2 bases and J lost 8, with 9 bases in between. The CDR3 loop spans 13 amino acids. The CDR3 is CASSLRGGEKLFF. The CDR3 region has the DNA TGTGCCAGCAGCTTACGGGGGGGGGAAAAACTGTTTTTT.

This clone was observed many times. The gene calls are TRBV10-2 and TRBJ2-1; D perhaps matches TRBD2 (6 bases). CDR1 is WSHSY and CDR2 is SAAADI in the germline V gene. Trimming pared 2 bases from V and 1 base from J, leaving 6 bases between. CDR3 length equals 14 residues. The CDR3 DNA reads TGCGCCAGCAGTGAGCGGGAGTCCTACAATGAGCAGTTCTTC. Protein product: CASSERESYNEQFF.

The chain links TRBV19 to TRBJ2-3; 12 nucleotides agree with TRBD2. Germline loops: CDR1 LNHDA, CDR2 SQIVND (reference sequence). Unmatched junction bases numbered 4, after V lost 8 bases and J lost 1 base. This CDR3 is built from 15 residues. CDR3 nucleotide sequence: TGTGCCAGTGAGGGACTAGCGGGCGGCACAGATACGCAGTATTTT. Protein product: CASEGLAGGTDTQYF.

This chain connects TRBV5-1 to TRBJ2-2; D call uncertain. This CDR3 contains 11 residues. Trimming took off 4 bases at V and 5 bases at J, with 3 bases between the two ends. Germline V gives CDR1 SGHRS, CDR2 YFSETQ. CDR3 sequence reads: CASSETGELFF. In nucleotides, the CDR3 is TGCGCCAGCAGCGAGACCGGGGAGCTGTTTTTT.

V gene TRBV7-8 combines with J gene TRBJ2-7; maybe TRBD2 (5 bases). CDR1 is SGHVS and CDR2 is FQNEAQ in the germline V gene. CDR3 length: 16 amino acids. Trimming cost V 2 bases and J 0 bases, with 14 bases left between them. CDR3 loop: CASSLTPGSLSYEQYF. The CDR3 DNA sequence: TGTGCCAGCAGCTTAACCCCGGGGAGTCTCTCCTACGAGCAGTACTTC.

V and J are TRBV28 and TRBJ2-1, with 7 positions matching TRBD2. Germline V gene data show CDR1 as MDHEN and CDR2 as SYDVKM. Losses at the gene ends were 3 bases for V and 9 bases for J; bases not matched to a gene: 14. The CDR3 has 16 amino acids. This chain's CDR3 is CASSLAVAGGFGEQFF. In nucleotides, the CDR3 is TGTGCCAGCAGTTTGGCGGTCGCCGGGGGGTTTGGTGAGCAGTTCTTC. The entire variable domain, with the rest obtained from reference TRBV28 and TRBJ2-1, is as follows: DVKVTQSSRYLVKRTGEKVFLECVQDMDHENMFWYRQDPGLGLRLIYFSYDVKMKEKGDIPEGYSVSREKKERFSLILESASTNQTSMYLCASSLAVAGGFGEQFFGPGTRLTVL.

The chain is built from TRBV6-1 and TRBJ1-1; D uncertain. The length of the CDR3 is 14 residues. V lost 2 bases and J lost 11, with 18 bases in between. Germline loops: CDR1 MNHNS, CDR2 SASEGT. CDR3 sequence reads: CASSEQSTAAVAFF. The CDR3 DNA reads TGTGCCAGCAGTGAACAGTCCACGGCAGCGGTTGCTTTCTTT.

The chain couples TRBV21-1 to TRBJ2-2; the table's D call of TRBD2 was not tested on the DNA. TRBV21-1 is marked as a pseudogene. The CDR3 is 22 amino acids. Written as DNA, the CDR3 is TGTGCCAGCAGCAAAGAGACTAGCGGGTTCCTACCGGAGCGGTTTGACACCGGGGAGCTGTTTTTT. As protein: CASSKETSGFLPERFDTGELFF.